The 19 T cell receptor beta chains below all came from one sample that was sequenced in a study of blood T cell repertoires in COVID-19. Only in-frame clones appear in the TCRdb table, and some are missing; sequencing was by immunoSEQ multiplex PCR. The sample includes about 250,000 clones, roughly four fifths of them seen just once. The specimen was peripheral blood. These receptors originate from a woman in her 70s with acute or convalescent COVID-19.

Only one count was recorded for this clone. The chain carries TRBV6-2 or TRBV6-3 and TRBJ1-4, with D possibly TRBD1 on 6 matching bases. With 7 bases removed from V and 7 bases from J, the gap between germline ends came to 19 bases. Germline V gives CDR1 MNHEY, CDR2 SVGEGT. This CDR3 is built from 15 residues. In nucleotides, the CDR3 is TGTGCCAGCAACCCAACAGGGACAACGGGTGAAAAACTGTTTTTT. This sequence encodes CASNPTGTTGEKLFF.

This chain joins TRBV19 and TRBJ2-5; possible D gene TRBD1, 5 bases. Germline-derived CDR1 and CDR2 are LNHDA and SQIVND (reference sequence). The CDR3 has 14 amino acids. Trimming took 4 bases from V and 5 from J, leaving 14 bases between them. CDR3 sequence (DNA): TGTGCCAGTAGTAGGGGCAACGTCGGGGAGACCCAGTACTTC. As protein: CASSRGNVGETQYF.

The chain links TRBV20-1 to TRBJ1-2; no clear D gene. CDR3 length: 11 residues. The V gene's germline CDR1 is DFQATT and CDR2 SNEGSKA (reference sequence). Trimming took 1 base from V and 4 from J, leaving 4 bases between them. This CDR3 is CSARVAYGYTF. CDR3 bases: TGCAGTGCTAGAGTGGCCTATGGCTACACCTTC.

This clone showed up just once. This chain joins TRBV7-2 and TRBJ1-2, with no clear D. CDR1 and CDR2 (germline): SGHTA, FQGNSA. This CDR3 is 14 amino acids long. The germline V and J ends were trimmed by 4 bases and 1 base, with 10 bases remaining between them. In nucleotides, the CDR3 is TGTGCCAGCAGCTCCCGCGCGAATAACTATGGCTACACCTTC. The encoded protein is CASSSRANNYGYTF.

This chain links TRBV6-4 with TRBJ1-6; perhaps TRBD1 as D (6 bases). V was cut by 0 bases and J by 7 bases, with 10 bases left in between. Germline CDR1 MRHNA, CDR2 SNTAGT. CDR3 length: 15 amino acids. CDR3 nucleotides: TGTGCCAGCAGTGACTCGAGTCAGGGGAATTCACCCCTCCACTTT. Protein: CASSDSSQGNSPLHF.

The chain recombines TRBV5-1 with TRBJ2-1, with 9 bases that match TRBD2. V was pared by 3 bases and J by 7 bases, with 14 bases of the junction left unmatched. Germline CDR1 and CDR2: SGHRS and YFSETQ. The CDR3 extends over 17 amino acids. CDR3 region: CASSYQPAGGLWNEQFF. For the CDR3, the DNA is TGCGCCAGCAGCTATCAGCCGGCGGGGGGGTTGTGGAATGAGCAGTTCTTC.

CDR3 region: CASSTSGLRDEQFF. CDR3 bases: TGTGCCAGCAGTACTAGCGGACTTCGAGATGAGCAGTTCTTC. The chain joins TRBV2 to TRBJ2-1; 8 nucleotides agree with TRBD2. The V segment lost 5 bases and the J segment 8 bases; nucleotides outside the gene matches: 8. CDR3 length equals 14 residues. CDR1 and CDR2 from the germline V gene are SNHLY and FYNNEI.

The chain uses TRBV2 and TRBJ2-1; 8 bases match TRBD1. There are 17 residues in the CDR3. Germline CDR1 SNHLY, CDR2 FYNNEI. Trimming took 5 bases from V and 5 from J; bases not matched to a gene: 14. CDR3 nucleotides: TGTGCCAGCAGTTACGGACAGGGCGAAAGGTGGGACAATGAGCAGTTCTTC. Residues: CASSYGQGERWDNEQFF.

The chain combines TRBV2 with TRBJ2-1; possibly TRBD2 for D (6 bases). The CDR3 is 15 amino acids. V lost 8 bases and J lost 9, with 23 bases in between. Germline V gene data show CDR1 as SNHLY and CDR2 as FYNNEI. The DNA of the CDR3 is TGTGCCAGCGAAAGAGACGGGTCATCCGGGGGTGAGCAGTTCTTC. Residues: CASERDGSSGGEQFF.

The chain employs TRBV28 and TRBJ2-7; D is possibly TRBD1 (5 bases). V dropped 6 bases and J dropped 4 bases, with 16 bases sitting between them. Germline V CDR1 and CDR2: MDHEN, SYDVKM. The CDR3 contains 14 residues. The CDR3 loop reads CASSYPFRDYEQYF. The CDR3 region has the DNA TGTGCCAGCAGCTACCCATTCAGGGATTACGAGCAGTACTTC.

The chain has TRBV2 and TRBJ2-2; D is undetermined. This CDR3 comprises 16 residues. V was trimmed by 1 base and J by 2 bases, leaving 11 bases between them. Looked up from germline, CDR1 is SNHLY and CDR2 is FYNNEI. Here the CDR3 reads CASSEDSGSNTGELFF. The CDR3 DNA reads TGTGCCAGCAGTGAAGATTCAGGTAGTAACACCGGGGAGCTGTTTTTT.

The rearrangement joins TRBV19 to TRBJ2-2; no reliable D call. V dropped 7 bases and J dropped 1 base, with 19 bases sitting between them. CDR1 and CDR2 (germline): LNHDA, SQIVND (reference sequence). The CDR3 consists of 17 residues. The CDR3 is CASNGDARFGNTGELFF. The CDR3 DNA sequence: TGTGCCAGTAATGGTGATGCGAGGTTCGGGAACACCGGGGAGCTGTTTTTT.

V and J are TRBV4-3 and TRBJ2-5; D gene uncertain. Per the germline V gene, CDR1 is LGHNA and CDR2 is YSLEER. There are 16 residues in the CDR3. The V end lost 0 bases, the J end lost 1 base, and 12 bases lay between the germline ends. The CDR3 loop reads CASSQDWAASQETQYF. The CDR3 DNA reads TGCGCCAGCAGCCAAGATTGGGCAGCCTCCCAAGAGACCCAGTACTTC.

V and J are TRBV5-4 and TRBJ1-4, with D perhaps matching TRBD1 (6 bases). The germline gives CDR1 SGHNT, CDR2 YYREEE (reference sequence). The germline V and J ends were trimmed by 7 bases and 3 bases, with 13 bases remaining between them. CDR3 length: 14 amino acids. The CDR3 is CASARGGSNEKLFF. DNA for the CDR3: TGTGCCAGCGCACGGGGGGGCTCTAATGAAAAACTGTTTTTT.

This chain connects TRBV10-3 to TRBJ1-2; possible D gene TRBD1, 6 bases. The CDR3 totals 12 residues. CDR1 is ENHRY, CDR2 SYGVKD, per germline. V lost 4 bases and J lost 6, with 9 bases in between. The CDR3 spells CAISAGADGYTF. The CDR3, as DNA: TGTGCCATCAGTGCAGGGGCGGATGGCTACACCTTC.

The chain is built from TRBV7-2 and TRBJ1-2; 8 positions match TRBD1. There are 14 residues in the CDR3. Trimming took 0 bases from V and 7 from J; bases not matched to a gene: 4. The germline V gene encodes CDR1 SGHTA and CDR2 FQGNSA. The CDR3 DNA follows: TGTGCCAGCAGCTTAGCGGAGGGGACAGGTGGCTACACCTTC. Translated: CASSLAEGTGGYTF.

The chain is built from TRBV29-1 and TRBJ2-5; possible D gene TRBD2, 6 bases. Trimming cost V 8 bases and J 7 bases, with 14 bases left between them. This CDR3 contains 11 residues. The germline V gene encodes CDR1 SQVTM and CDR2 ANQGSEA. The CDR3: CSPAGFGTQYF. DNA of the CDR3: TGCAGCCCTGCGGGGTTCGGGACCCAGTACTTC.

J is TRBJ1-2 and V is TRBV6-6; 10 bases are shared with TRBD1. This CDR3 contains 22 residues. Losses at the gene ends were 7 bases for V and 7 bases for J; bases not matched to a gene: 33. CDR1 MNHNY and CDR2 SVGAGI come from the germline V gene (reference sequence). CDR3 sequence reads: CASTRTGGFRGRGLSRSIGYTF. As DNA, the CDR3 is TGTGCCAGCACTCGGACAGGGGGATTCCGAGGAAGGGGACTCTCCAGGTCGATTGGCTACACCTTC.

This chain joins TRBV4-3 and TRBJ2-1, with D tentatively TRBD1 (6 bases). Germline V gene data show CDR1 as LGHNA and CDR2 as YSLEER. CDR3 length equals 16 residues. Trimming took off 0 bases at V and 9 bases at J, with 18 bases between the two ends. In nucleotides, the CDR3 is TGCGCCAGCAGCCAAGAAAGGGGTACAGGGTTTGGTGAGCAGTTCTTC. Translating gives CASSQERGTGFGEQFF.